This T cell receptor (beta chain) was found in a study of shared clonotypes between healthy human individuals. Broader study findings: Specimens sampled were limited to blood, with tissue repertoires likely differing. Inspection by rarefaction showed sorted-subset sequencing to be incomplete despite large depth. Clonotypes not shared had lower generation probabilities than those common to all four donors.

Each donor was a Caucasian adult residing in Nashville, Tennessee. Germline V lookup: CDR1 MDHEN, CDR2 SYDVKM. The V gene lost 3 bases and the J gene lost 5 bases, with 7 bases spanning the gap. This CDR3 comprises 13 residues. With regard to this clone: Its antigen remains unidentified.

TCRdb keeps only in-frame clones here, not all; method: immunoSEQ multiplex PCR. The sample contains fewer than 130,000 clones, roughly 66% of which appear only once. This clonotype was obtained from a young woman in good health. The chain joins TRBV28 to TRBJ2-2; no clear D gene. The sample taken for sequencing was memory CD8+ T cells sorted from blood. Indicated subset: CD45RO+ cells pooled with CCR7-negative TemRA cells. The CDR3 sequence: CASSLKQTGELFF. The DNA for the CDR3 is TGTGCCAGCAGTTTGAAGCAAACCGGGGAGCTGTTTTTT.